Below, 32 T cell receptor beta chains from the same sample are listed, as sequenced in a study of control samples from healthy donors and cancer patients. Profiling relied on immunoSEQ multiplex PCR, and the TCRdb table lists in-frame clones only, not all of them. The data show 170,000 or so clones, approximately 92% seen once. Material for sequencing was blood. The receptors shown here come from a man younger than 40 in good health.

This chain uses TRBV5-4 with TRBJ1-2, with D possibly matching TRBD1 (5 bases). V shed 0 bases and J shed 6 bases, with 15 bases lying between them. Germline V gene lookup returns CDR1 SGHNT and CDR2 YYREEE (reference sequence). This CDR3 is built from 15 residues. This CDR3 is CASSLATGQGHGYTF. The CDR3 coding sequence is TGTGCCAGCAGCTTGGCCACGGGGCAGGGACATGGCTACACCTTC.

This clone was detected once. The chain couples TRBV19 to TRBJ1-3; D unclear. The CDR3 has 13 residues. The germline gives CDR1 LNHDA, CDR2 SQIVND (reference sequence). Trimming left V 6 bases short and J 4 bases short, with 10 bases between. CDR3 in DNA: TGTGCCAGTAGCAAGACCGGGGGAAACACCATATATTTT. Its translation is CASSKTGGNTIYF.

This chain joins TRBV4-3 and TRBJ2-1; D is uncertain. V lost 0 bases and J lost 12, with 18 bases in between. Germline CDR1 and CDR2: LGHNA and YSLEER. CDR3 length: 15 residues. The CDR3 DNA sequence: TGCGCCAGCAGCCAAGAAAGCGACGCGATAGTATGGCAGTTCTTC. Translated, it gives CASSQESDAIVWQFF.

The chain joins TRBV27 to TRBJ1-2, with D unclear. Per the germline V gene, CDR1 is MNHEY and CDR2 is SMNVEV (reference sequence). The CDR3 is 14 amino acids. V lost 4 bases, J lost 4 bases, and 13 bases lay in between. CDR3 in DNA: TGTGCCAGCAGTTCCAAGCAGCCTTTCTATGGCTACACCTTC. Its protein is CASSSKQPFYGYTF.

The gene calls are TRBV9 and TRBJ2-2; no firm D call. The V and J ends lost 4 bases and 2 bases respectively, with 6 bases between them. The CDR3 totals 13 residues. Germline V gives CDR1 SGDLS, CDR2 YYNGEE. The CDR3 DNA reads TGTGCCAGCAGCCCCTACAACACCGGGGAGCTGTTTTTT. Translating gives CASSPYNTGELFF.

The CDR3 DNA sequence: TGTGCCAGCAGCCCGGACGGACCCTGGGGGGACTATGGCTACACCTTC. Translated, it gives CASSPDGPWGDYGYTF. This sequence joins TRBV7-6 and TRBJ1-2; perhaps TRBD1 as D (5 bases). This CDR3 is 16 amino acids long. Looked up from germline, CDR1 is SGHVS and CDR2 is FNYEAQ. V lost 5 bases, J lost 3 bases, and 19 bases lay in between. Complete variable domain (other parts from reference TRBV7-6 and TRBJ1-2): GAGVSQSPRYKVTKRGQDVALRCDPISGHVSLYWYRQALGQGPEFLTYFNYEAQQDKSGLPNDRFSAERPEGSISTLTIQRTEQRDSAMYRCASSPDGPWGDYGYTFGSGTRLTVV.

The CDR3 spells CASSFRSNEQFF. The CDR3 nucleotides read TGTGCCAGCAGCTTCCGGAGTAATGAGCAGTTCTTC. The rearrangement joins TRBV7-2 to TRBJ2-1; no reliable D call. The germline V gene has CDR1 SGHTA and CDR2 FQGNSA. Trimming cost V 3 bases and J 7 bases, with 7 bases left between them. The CDR3 covers 12 residues. Combining the CDR3 with reference TRBV7-2 and TRBJ2-1 gives the whole variable domain GAGVSQSPSNKVTEKGKDVELRCDPISGHTALYWYRQSLGQGLEFLIYFQGNSAPDKSGLPSDRFSAERTGGSVSTLTIQRTQQEDSAVYLCASSFRSNEQFFGPGTRLTVL.

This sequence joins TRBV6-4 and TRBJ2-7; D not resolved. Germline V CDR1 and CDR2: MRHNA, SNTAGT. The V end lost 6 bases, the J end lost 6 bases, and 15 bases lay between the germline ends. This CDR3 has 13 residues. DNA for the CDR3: TGTGCCAGCAGCGCCACGGCCGGAACCGAGCAGTACTTC. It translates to CASSATAGTEQYF.

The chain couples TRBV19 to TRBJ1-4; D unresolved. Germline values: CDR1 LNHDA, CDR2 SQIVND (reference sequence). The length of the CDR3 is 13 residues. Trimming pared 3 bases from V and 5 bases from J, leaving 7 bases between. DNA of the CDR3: TGTGCCAGTAGTATTTCGACCAATGAAAAACTGTTTTTT. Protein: CASSISTNEKLFF.

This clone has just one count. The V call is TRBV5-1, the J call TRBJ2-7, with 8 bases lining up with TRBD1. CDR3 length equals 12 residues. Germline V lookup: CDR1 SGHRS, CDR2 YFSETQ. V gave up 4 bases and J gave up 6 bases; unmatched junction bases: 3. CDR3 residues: CASSDRGGEQYF. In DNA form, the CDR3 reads TGCGCCAGCAGCGACAGGGGAGGCGAGCAGTACTTC.

CDR3 protein: CASSSQSSGANVLTF. In DNA form, the CDR3 reads TGTGCCAGCAGCTCACAGAGCTCTGGGGCCAACGTCCTGACTTTC. This chain connects TRBV7-2 to TRBJ2-6; D not certain. This CDR3 region has 15 residues. Germline V CDR1 and CDR2: SGHTA, FQGNSA. V was shortened by 4 bases and J by 0 bases, with 7 bases between the two germline ends.

CDR3 region: CASSKAPVTGHPPYEQYF. CDR3 DNA sequence: TGTGCCAGCAGCAAAGCGCCAGTTACAGGACACCCTCCTTACGAGCAGTACTTC. The V and J genes are TRBV21-1 and TRBJ2-7; the table names TRBD1, a call not compared with the DNA. TRBV21-1 is a documented pseudogene. The CDR3 consists of 18 residues.

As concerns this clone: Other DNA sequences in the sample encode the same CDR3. The CDR3 bases are TGTGCCAGCAGCTTGGGCAATCAGCCCCAGCATTTT. This translates into CASSLGNQPQHF. J is TRBJ1-5 and V is TRBV7-9, with D uncertain. V dropped 3 bases and J dropped 2 bases, with 2 bases sitting between them. Germline loops: CDR1 SEHNR, CDR2 FQNEAQ (reference sequence). This CDR3 is built from 12 residues.

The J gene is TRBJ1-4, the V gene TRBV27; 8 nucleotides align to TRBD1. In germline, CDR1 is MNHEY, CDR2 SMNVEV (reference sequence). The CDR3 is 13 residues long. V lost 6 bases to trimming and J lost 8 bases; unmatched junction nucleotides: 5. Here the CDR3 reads CASSPRQGEKLFF. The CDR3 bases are TGTGCCAGCAGCCCTCGACAGGGGGAAAAACTGTTTTTT.

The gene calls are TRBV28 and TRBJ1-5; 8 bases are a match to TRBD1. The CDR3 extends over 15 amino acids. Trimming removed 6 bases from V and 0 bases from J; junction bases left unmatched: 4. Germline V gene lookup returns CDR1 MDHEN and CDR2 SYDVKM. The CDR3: CASRDRAYSNQPQHF. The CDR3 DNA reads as TGTGCCAGCAGGGACAGGGCGTATAGCAATCAGCCCCAGCATTTT.

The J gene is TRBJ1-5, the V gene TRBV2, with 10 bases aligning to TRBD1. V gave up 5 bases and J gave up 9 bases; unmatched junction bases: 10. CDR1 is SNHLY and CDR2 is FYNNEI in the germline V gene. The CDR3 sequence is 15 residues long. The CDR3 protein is CASSPGDRGSGPQHF. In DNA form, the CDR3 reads TGTGCCAGCAGTCCTGGGGACAGGGGATCGGGGCCCCAGCATTTT.

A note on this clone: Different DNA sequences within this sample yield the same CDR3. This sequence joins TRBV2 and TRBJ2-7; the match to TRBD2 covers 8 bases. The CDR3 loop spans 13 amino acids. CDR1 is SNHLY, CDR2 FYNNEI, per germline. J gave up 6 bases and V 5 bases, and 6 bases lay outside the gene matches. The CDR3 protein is CASSLGLVSEQYF. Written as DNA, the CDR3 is TGTGCCAGCAGTTTGGGACTAGTTTCCGAGCAGTACTTC.

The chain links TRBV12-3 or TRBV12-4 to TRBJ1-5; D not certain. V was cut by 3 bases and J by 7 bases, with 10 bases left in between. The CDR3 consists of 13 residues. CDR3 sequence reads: CASSLSQGQPQHF. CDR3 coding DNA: TGTGCCAGCAGTTTGTCTCAAGGGCAGCCCCAGCATTTT.

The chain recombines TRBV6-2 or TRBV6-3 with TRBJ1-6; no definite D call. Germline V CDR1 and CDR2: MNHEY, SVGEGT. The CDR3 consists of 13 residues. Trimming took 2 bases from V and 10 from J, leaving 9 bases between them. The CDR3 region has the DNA TGTGCCAGCAGTTACGAGAGAGGCTCACCCCTCCACTTT. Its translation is CASSYERGSPLHF.

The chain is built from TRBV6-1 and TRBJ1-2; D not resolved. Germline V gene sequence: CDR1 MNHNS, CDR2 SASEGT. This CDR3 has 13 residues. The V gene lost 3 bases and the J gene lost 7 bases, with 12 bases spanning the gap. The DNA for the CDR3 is TGTGCCAGCAGTGATTATATATCCCGTGGCTACACCTTC. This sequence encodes CASSDYISRGYTF.

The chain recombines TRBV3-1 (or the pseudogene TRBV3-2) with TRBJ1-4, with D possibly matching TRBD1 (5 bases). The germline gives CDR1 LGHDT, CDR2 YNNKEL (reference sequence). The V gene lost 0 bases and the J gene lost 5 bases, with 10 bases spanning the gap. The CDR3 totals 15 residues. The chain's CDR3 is CASSQDRQRNEKLFF. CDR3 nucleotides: TGTGCCAGCAGCCAAGATAGACAGAGAAATGAAAAACTGTTTTTT.

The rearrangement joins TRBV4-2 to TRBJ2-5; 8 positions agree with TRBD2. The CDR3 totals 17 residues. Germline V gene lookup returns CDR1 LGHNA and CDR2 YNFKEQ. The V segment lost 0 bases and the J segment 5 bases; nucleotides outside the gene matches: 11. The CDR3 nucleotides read TGTGCCAGCAGCCAAGAAGGCGGGAGGCCTAAGCGGGAGACCCAGTACTTC. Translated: CASSQEGGRPKRETQYF.

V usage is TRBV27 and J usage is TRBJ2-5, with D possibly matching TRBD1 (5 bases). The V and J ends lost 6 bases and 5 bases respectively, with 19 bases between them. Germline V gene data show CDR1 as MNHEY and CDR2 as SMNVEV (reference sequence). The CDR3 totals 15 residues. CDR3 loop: CASRRRGIGWETQYF. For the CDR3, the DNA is TGTGCCAGCAGGCGAAGGGGTATTGGATGGGAGACCCAGTACTTC.

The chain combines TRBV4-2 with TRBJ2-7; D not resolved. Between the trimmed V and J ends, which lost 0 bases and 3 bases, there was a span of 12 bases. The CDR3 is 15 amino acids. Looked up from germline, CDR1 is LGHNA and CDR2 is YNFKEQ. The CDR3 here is CASSQEENGLYEQYF. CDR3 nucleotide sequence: TGTGCCAGCAGCCAAGAGGAGAATGGCCTCTACGAGCAGTACTTC.

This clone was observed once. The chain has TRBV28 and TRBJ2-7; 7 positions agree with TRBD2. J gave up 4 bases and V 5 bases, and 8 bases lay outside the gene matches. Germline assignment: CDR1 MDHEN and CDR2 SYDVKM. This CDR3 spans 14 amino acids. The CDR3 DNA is TGTGCCAGCAGTCTCGGGACTACACCTTACGAGCAGTACTTC. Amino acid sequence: CASSLGTTPYEQYF.

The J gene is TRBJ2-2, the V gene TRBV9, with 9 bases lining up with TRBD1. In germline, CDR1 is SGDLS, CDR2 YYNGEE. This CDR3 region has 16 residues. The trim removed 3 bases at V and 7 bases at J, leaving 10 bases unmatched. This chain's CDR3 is CASSARDRVEIGELFF. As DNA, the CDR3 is TGTGCCAGCAGCGCCCGGGACAGGGTTGAAATCGGGGAGCTGTTTTTT.

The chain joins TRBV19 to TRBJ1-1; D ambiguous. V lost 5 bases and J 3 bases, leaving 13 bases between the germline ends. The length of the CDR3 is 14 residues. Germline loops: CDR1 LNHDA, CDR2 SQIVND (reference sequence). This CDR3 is CASSLGLGDTEAFF. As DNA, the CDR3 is TGTGCCAGTAGTCTGGGTCTTGGGGACACTGAAGCTTTCTTT.

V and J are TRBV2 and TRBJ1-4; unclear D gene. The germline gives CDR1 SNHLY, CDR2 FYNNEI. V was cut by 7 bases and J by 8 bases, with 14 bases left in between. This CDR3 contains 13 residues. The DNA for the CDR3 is TGTGCCAGCACTAGGACGTTGGGAGAAAAACTGTTTTTT. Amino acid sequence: CASTRTLGEKLFF.

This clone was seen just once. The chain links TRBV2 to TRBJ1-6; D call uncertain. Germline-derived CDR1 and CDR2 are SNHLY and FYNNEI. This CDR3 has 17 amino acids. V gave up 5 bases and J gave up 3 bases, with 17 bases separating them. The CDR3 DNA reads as TGTGCCAGCAGTCTCCGGACCCGGGCGGGCTATAATTCACCCCTCCACTTT. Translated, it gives CASSLRTRAGYNSPLHF.

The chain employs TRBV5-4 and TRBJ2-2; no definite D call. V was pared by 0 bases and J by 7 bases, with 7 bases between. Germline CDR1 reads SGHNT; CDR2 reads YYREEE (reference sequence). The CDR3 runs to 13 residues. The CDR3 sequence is CASSLVLDGELFF. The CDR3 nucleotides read TGTGCCAGCAGCTTGGTACTGGACGGGGAGCTGTTTTTT.

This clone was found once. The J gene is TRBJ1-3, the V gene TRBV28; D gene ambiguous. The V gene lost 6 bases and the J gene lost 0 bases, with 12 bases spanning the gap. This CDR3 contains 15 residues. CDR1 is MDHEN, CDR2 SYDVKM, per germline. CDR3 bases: TGTGCCAGCAGGGGCCTGACAAGCTCTGGAAACACCATATATTTT. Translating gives CASRGLTSSGNTIYF.

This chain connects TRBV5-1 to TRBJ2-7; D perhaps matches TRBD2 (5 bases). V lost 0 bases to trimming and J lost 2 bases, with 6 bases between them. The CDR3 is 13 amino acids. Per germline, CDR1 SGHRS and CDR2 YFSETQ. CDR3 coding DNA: TGCGCCAGCAGCTTGGAACTAGCCTACGAGCAGTACTTC. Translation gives CASSLELAYEQYF.